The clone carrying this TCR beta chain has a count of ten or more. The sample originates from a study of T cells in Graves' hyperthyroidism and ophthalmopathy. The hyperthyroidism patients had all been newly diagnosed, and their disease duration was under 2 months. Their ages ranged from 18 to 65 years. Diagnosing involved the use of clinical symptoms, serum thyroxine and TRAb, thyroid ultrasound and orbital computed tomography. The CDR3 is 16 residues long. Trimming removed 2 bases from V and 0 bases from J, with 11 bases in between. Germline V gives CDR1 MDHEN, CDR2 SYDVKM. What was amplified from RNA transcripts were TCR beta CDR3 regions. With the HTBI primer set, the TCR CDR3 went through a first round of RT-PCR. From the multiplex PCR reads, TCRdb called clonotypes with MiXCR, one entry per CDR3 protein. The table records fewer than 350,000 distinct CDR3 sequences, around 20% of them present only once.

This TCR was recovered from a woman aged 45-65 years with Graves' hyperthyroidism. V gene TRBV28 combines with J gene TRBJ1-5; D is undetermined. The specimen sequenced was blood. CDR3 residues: CASSLRAGFSNQPQHF. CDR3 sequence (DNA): TGTGCCAGCAGTTTAAGAGCTGGCTTTAGCAATCAGCCCCAGCATTTT.